The present T cell receptor beta chain was sequenced within a study of T-cell reconstitution after alpha-beta-depleted transplantation in children (dated by TCRdb to 2016 to 2017). As for the study more broadly: Using TCR repertoire profiling, the study quantitatively followed how T-cell immune reconstitution unfolded in children after TCRalphabeta/CD19-depleted allogeneic hematopoietic cell transplantation.

Libraries were constructed by PCR. Sequenced on an Illumina HiSeq 2500. Molecular barcoding was employed in the preparation of TCR libraries, with unique molecular identifiers being used to normalize TCRbeta repertoire quantification. The public reads were quality trimmed at Q25 with fastp and then assembled into clones with MiXCR by TCRdb, keeping productive beta chains. A single entry per CDR3 protein holds the most common genes and DNA from its merged rows. This sample lists approximately 350,000 distinct CDR3 sequences; about an eighth were detected once. The top ten clones comprise 4.3% of the sample. This clonotype was seen many times. Its target antigen remains unknown. It has no much larger one-base neighbor in the sample; base qualities were not kept. The CDR1 and CDR2 encoded by the germline V gene are SGHRS and YFSETQ. A distance of 10 bases separates the germline ends of V and J, which lose 0 bases and 7 bases respectively. The CDR3 holds 13 amino acids from the cysteine to the phenylalanine. Kept here is only the CDR3 DNA, which spans 39 bases and is read in frame from base 1.

Recombination joined TRBV5-1 with TRBJ2-5, with the D gene uncertain. The sequence was obtained from a human donor who donated a stem cell graft to a child with Fanconi anemia. The sample consisted of PBMCs, taken from the stem cell graft. The DNA is as follows: TGCGCCAGCAGCTTGGAGGGCCAGCGGACCCAGTACTTC. Its protein is CASSLEGQRTQYF.